This T cell receptor (beta chain) was obtained from a study of vaccination and CD4 T cells after COVID-19. Study-wide background: Nasal swab PCR detected SARS-CoV-2 in convalescent patients; fewer than 10 had mild disease, one severe. Four females and six males made up the convalescents, with two Hispanic. Sampling after COVID took place at a median of around 110 days (range 35 to 161) following diagnosis. Post-vaccine sampling followed dose two by a median approximately 74 days (range 14 to 241).

TCRdb passed the PCR reads through MiXCR, listing each CDR3 protein once. The table has about 20,000 distinct CDR3 sequences, 60% to 75% seen once. CDR3 size: 15 residues. The V gene lost 6 bases and the J gene lost 0 bases, with 11 bases spanning the gap. Per germline, CDR1 MNHNS and CDR2 SASEGT. This clonotype was seen only a few times. Sequenced here: CD4+ T cells from blood, sampled after SARS-CoV-2 vaccination. This chain links TRBV6-1 with TRBJ1-4; D ambiguous. The sequence was collected from a human donor who had recovered from COVID-19. CDR3 loop: CASSPGRATNEKLFF. The CDR3 DNA reads as TGTGCCAGCAGCCCCGGGAGAGCAACTAATGAAAAACTGTTTTTT.